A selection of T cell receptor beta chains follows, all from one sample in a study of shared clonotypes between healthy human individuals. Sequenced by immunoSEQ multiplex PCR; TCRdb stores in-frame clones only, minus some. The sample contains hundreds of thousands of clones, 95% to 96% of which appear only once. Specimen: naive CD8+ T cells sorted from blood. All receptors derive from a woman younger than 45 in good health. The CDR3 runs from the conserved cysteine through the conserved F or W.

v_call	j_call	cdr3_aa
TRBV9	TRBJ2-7	CASSATSDEQYF
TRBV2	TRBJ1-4	CASNTGWVDEKLFF
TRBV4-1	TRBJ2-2	CASSQGANTGELFF
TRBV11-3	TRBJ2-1	CASSIRTGILGDRGNEQFF
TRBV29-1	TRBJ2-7	CSVEFGPGQGSPYEQYF
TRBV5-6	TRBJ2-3	CASSPEAYRGADTQYF
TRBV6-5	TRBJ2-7	CASRLGLAYEQYF
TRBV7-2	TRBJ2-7	CASSSQTSGGNSYEQYF
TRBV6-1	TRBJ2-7	CAVSGGITYEQYF
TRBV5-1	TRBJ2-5	CASSWPDRGHQETQYF
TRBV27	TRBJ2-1	CASRIGGKGYNEQFF
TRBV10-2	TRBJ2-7	CASSPAGLSYEQYF
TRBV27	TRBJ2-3	CASSLRGNTDTQYF
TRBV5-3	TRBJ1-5	CARSRPLELANQPQHF
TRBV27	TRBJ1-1	CASSSTGTGITEAFF
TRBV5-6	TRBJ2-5	CASSPGYQETQYF
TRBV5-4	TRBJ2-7	CASSLGSSYEQYF
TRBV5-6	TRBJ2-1	CASSWGADGEQFF
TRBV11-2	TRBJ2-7	CASSSPAGSSLSYEQYF
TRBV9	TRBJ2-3	CASRNRDSNTDTQYF
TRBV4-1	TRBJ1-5	CASSKRQGFNQPQHF
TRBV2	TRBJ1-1	CASSEAGGAEAFF
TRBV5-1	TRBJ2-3	CASSSAGGQAEQYF
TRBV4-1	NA	CASSQGYTAVYEQYF
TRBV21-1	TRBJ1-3	CASSKVRGSVGNTIYF
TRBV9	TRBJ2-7	CASSSGLAGYEQYF